A single TCR beta chain is shown here with its context. It was CD45RO-negative cells, positively selected for CCR7, that made up naive CD8 cells, with terminally differentiated effector memory CD45RA+ cells excluded. Trimming removed 0 bases from V and 6 bases from J, with 13 bases in between. Looked up from germline, CDR1 is SGHRS and CDR2 is YFSETQ. The CDR3 length is 15 residues. This record belongs to a study of shared clonotypes between healthy human individuals. Using immunoSEQ multiplex PCR, the repertoire was profiled, and TCRdb retains in-frame clones only, with some absent. This table has approximately 1.9 million clones, about 94% appearing once.

The clonotype originates from a man aged 18 to 29 in good health. Some clones in this sample may be carry-over from other donors' samples. The gene calls are TRBV5-1 and TRBJ2-1; D perhaps matches TRBD1 (6 bases). The source material was naive CD8+ T cells from PBMCs. CDR3 sequence (DNA): TGCGCCAGCAGCTTGGCTGCAGGGGCGAGCAATGAGCAGTTCTTC. Translated, it gives CASSLAAGASNEQFF.